This T cell receptor (beta chain) was recovered during a study of tumor-infiltrating lymphocytes in primary liver carcinoma. In the study overall: Maximum tumor diameters ranged from roughly 4.2 to 11 cm, stage T1-T3 N0M0. Points from the study as a whole: Samples were bulk unsorted, so CD4+ and CD8+ repertoires were not compared.

Unsorted whole blood served as the source of blood RNA, and germline DNA was extracted as well. Collected before surgery were about 4.3 milliliters of peripheral blood. This clonotype was detected many times. The target antigen is unknown. Production of TCR beta cDNA used roughly 500 ng total RNA together with a constant-region primer. ARM-PCR was slightly modified, and three nested multiplex PCR rounds with it gave rise to the TCR beta libraries. One entry per CDR3 protein, called by TCRdb with MiXCR from the multiplex PCR reads. The table shows 300,000 to 400,000 distinct CDR3 sequences, with 65% occurring only once. This TCR came from a man aged 40-49 years with primary liver carcinoma and hepatitis B virus infection. The sequencing input was peripheral blood.

In DNA form, the CDR3 reads TGTGCCAGCACCGGGGGAGCGGACACCGGGGAGCTGTTTTTT. Amino acid sequence: CASTGGADTGELFF. The chain couples TRBV4-2 to TRBJ2-2; D is perhaps TRBD2 (6 bases). The CDR3 is 14 residues long. V was clipped by 7 bases and J by 3 bases, with 12 bases between them. CDR1 is LGHNA and CDR2 is YNFKEQ in the germline V gene.